This T cell receptor beta chain derives from a study of blood T cells in healthy people across ages. Study observations and caveats: Diversity of TCR beta correlated strongly with naive T cell percentage.

Sample-barcoded 5' priming and a J-beta primer mix drove a second PCR of about 6 to 11 cycles. TCRdb called the 5' RACE reads again in MiXCR, with one record for every CDR3 protein. The table lists hundreds of thousands of distinct CDR3 sequences, roughly a quarter of them singletons. This CDR3 has 14 residues. Trimming at V came to 5 bases and at J to 3 bases, leaving 5 bases not matched to a gene. CDR1 SGHRS and CDR2 YFSETQ come from the germline V gene. For this clonotype: The antigen is not known.

The same specimen was also included in a second study, on T cells of mothers and their children.

The sequenced material came from blood. This chain uses TRBV5-1 with TRBJ2-5; 9 positions agree with TRBD2. The TCR originated in a boy younger than 10 in good health. Here the CDR3 DNA reads TGCGCCAGCAGGTTTAGCGGGGGAGAAGAGACCCAGTACTTC. Its translation: CASRFSGGEETQYF.